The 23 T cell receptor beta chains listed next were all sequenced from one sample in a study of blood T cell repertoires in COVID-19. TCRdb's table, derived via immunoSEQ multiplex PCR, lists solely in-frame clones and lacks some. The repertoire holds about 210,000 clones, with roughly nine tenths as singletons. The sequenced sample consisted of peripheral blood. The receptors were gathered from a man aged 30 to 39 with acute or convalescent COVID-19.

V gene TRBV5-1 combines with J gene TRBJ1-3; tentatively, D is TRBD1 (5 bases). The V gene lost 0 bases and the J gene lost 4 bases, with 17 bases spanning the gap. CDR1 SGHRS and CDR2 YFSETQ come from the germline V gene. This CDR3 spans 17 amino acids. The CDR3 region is CASSLGDGGGLGNTIYF. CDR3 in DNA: TGCGCCAGCAGCTTGGGAGACGGGGGAGGATTGGGAAACACCATATATTTT.

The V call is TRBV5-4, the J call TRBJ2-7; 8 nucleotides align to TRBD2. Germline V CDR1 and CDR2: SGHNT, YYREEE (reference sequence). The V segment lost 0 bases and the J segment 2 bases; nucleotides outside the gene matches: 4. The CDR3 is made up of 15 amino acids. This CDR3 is CASSLGREVPYEQYF. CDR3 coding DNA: TGTGCCAGCAGCTTGGGGCGGGAGGTCCCCTACGAGCAGTACTTC.

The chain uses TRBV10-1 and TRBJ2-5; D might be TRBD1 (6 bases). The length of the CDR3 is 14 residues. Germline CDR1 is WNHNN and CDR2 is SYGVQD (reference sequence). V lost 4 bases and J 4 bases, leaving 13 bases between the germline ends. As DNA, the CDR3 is TGCGCCAGCAGTGCCGGGCCCAGGGGAGAGACCCAGTACTTC. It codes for CASSAGPRGETQYF.

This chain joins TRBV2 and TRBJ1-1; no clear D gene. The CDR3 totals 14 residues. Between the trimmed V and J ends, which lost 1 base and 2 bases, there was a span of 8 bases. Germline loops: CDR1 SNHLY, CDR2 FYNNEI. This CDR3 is CASSEDWANTEAFF. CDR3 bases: TGTGCCAGCAGTGAAGATTGGGCCAACACTGAAGCTTTCTTT. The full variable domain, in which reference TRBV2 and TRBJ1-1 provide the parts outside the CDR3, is EPEVTQTPSHQVTQMGQEVILRCVPISNHLYFYWYRQILGQKVEFLVSFYNNEISEKSEIFDDQFSVERPDGSNFTLKIRSTKLEDSAMYFCASSEDWANTEAFFGQGTRLTVV.

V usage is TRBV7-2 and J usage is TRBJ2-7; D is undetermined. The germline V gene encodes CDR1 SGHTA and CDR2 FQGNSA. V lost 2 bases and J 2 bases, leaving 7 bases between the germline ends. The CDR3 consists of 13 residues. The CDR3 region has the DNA TGTGCCAGCAGCTTACGTCAGACCTACGAGCAGTACTTC. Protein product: CASSLRQTYEQYF.

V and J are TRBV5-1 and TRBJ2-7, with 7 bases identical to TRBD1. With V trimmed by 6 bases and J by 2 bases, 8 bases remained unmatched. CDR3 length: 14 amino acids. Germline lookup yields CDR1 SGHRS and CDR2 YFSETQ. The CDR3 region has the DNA TGCGCCAGCATACCAAACACAGGGGCCTACGAGCAGTACTTC. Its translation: CASIPNTGAYEQYF.

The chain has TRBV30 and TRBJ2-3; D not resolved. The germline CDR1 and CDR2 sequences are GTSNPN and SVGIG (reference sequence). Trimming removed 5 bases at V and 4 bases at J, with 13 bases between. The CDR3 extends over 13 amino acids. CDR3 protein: CAWAVKAADTQYF. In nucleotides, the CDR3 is TGTGCCTGGGCAGTGAAGGCGGCAGATACGCAGTATTTT. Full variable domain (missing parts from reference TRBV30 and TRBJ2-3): SQTIHQWPATLVQPVGSPLSLECTVEGTSNPNLYWYRQAAGRGLQLLFYSVGIGQISSEVPQNLSASRPQDRQFILSSKKLLLSDSGFYLCAWAVKAADTQYFGPGTRLTVL.

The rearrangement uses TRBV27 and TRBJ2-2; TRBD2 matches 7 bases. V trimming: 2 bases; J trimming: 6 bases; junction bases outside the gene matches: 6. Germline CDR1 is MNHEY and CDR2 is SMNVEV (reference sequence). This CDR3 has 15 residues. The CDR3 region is CASSLAGEIPGELFF. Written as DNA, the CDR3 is TGTGCCAGCAGTTTAGCGGGAGAGATACCCGGGGAGCTGTTTTTT.

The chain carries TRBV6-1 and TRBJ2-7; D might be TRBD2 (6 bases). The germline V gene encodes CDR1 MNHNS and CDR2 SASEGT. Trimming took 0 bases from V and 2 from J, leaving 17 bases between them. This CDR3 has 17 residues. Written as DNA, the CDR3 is TGTGCCAGCAGTGAAGCGATGGGTGCGGGGTACCCCTACGAGCAGTACTTC. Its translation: CASSEAMGAGYPYEQYF.

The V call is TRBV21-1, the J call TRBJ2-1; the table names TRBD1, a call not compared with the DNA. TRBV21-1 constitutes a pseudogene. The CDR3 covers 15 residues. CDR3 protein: CASSYSKSNANEQFF. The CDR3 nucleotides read TGTGCCAGCAGTTACAGTAAGTCTAATGCCAATGAGCAGTTCTTC.

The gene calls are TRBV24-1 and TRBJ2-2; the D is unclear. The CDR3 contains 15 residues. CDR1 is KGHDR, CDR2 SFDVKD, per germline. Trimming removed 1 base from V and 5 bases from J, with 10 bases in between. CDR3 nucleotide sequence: TGTGCCACCAGTGATTTACGGGTTGGAACCGGGGAGCTGTTTTTT. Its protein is CATSDLRVGTGELFF.

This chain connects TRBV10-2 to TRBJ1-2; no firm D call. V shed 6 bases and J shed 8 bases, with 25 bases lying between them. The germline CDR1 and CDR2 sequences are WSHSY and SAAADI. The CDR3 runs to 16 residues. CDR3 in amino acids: CASRSSLRDGVVGYTF. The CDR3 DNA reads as TGCGCCAGCAGGTCCAGTCTCCGCGACGGGGTAGTGGGCTACACCTTC.

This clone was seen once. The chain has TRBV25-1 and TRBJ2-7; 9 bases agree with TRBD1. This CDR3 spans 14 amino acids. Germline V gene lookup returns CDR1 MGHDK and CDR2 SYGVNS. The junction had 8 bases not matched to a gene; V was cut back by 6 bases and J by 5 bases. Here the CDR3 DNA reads TGTGCCAGCAGCAAGGGACAGGGTTACCACGAGCAGTACTTC. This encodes CASSKGQGYHEQYF.

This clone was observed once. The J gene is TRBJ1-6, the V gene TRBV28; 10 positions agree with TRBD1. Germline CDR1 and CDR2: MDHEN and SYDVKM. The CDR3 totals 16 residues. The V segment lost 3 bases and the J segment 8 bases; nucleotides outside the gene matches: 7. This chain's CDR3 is CASSLFTGTGDSPLHF. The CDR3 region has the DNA TGTGCCAGCAGTTTGTTTACCGGGACAGGGGATTCACCCCTCCACTTT.

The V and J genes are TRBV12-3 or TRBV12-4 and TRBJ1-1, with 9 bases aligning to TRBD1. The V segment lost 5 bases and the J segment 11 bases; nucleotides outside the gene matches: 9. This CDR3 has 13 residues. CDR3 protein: CASSPGTGIRAFF. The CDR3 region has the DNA TGTGCCAGCAGTCCCGGGACAGGGATCCGGGCTTTCTTT.

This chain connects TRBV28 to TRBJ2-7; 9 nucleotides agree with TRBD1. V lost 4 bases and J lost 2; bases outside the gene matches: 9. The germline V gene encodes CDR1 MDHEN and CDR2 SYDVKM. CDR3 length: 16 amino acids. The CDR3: CASSSGSGTGPYEQYF. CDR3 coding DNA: TGTGCCAGCAGTTCGGGAAGCGGGACAGGGCCCTACGAGCAGTACTTC.

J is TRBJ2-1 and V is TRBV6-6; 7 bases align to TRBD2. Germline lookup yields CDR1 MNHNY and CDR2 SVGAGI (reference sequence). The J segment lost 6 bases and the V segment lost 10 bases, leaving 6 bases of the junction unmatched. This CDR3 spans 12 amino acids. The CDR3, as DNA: TGTGCCATGGGAGGGGACTCCAATGAGCAGTTCTTC. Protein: CAMGGDSNEQFF.

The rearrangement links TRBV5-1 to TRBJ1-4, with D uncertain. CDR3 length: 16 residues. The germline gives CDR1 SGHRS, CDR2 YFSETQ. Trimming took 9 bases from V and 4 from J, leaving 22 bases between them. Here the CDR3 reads CATSTGRATSNEKLFF. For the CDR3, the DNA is TGCGCCACCTCGACGGGGAGAGCCACAAGTAATGAAAAACTGTTTTTT.

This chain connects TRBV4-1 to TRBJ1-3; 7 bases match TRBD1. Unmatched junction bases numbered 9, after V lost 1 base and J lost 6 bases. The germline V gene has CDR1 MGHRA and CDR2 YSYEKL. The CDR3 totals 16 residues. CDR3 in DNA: TGCGCCAGCAGCCAAGTCTGGGTAACAGGGGCAAACACCATATATTTT. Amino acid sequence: CASSQVWVTGANTIYF.

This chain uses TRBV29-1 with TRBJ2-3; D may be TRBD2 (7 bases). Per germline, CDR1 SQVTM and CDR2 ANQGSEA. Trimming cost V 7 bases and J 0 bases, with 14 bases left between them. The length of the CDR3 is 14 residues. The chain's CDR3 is CSGGGETSTDTQYF. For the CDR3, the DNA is TGCAGCGGAGGGGGGGAGACTAGCACAGATACGCAGTATTTT.

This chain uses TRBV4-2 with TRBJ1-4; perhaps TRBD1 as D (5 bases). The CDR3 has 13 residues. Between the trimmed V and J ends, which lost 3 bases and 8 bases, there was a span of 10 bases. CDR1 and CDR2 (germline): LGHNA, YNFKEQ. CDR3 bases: TGTGCCAGCAGCCAGGGGCCAAGGGAAAAACTGTTTTTT. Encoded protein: CASSQGPREKLFF.

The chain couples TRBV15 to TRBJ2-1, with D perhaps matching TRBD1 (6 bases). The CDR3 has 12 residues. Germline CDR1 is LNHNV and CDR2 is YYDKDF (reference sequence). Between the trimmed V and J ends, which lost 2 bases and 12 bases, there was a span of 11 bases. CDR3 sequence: CATSRNDRRQFF. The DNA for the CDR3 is TGTGCCACCAGCAGAAACGACAGGAGGCAGTTCTTC.

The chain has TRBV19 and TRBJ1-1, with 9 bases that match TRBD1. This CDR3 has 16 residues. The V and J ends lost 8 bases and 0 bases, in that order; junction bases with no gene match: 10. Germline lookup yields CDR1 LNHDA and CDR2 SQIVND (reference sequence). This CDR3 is CASVRGQGKMNTEAFF. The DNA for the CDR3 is TGTGCCAGTGTGCGGGGACAGGGCAAGATGAACACTGAAGCTTTCTTT.